A selection of T cell receptor beta chains follows, all from one sample in a study of monozygotic twins with cystic fibrosis. TCRdb's copy holds only in-frame clones and misses some; the assay was immunoSEQ multiplex PCR. The sample lists around 17,000 clones, 96% occurring once. Material for sequencing was blood. These TCRs come from a girl aged 2-15 years with cystic fibrosis. The CDR3 runs from the conserved cysteine through the conserved F or W. The D gene is left open where the match is weak. The size of a clone is reported for some rows only, either as once, few or many, or as a class for expanded clones.

clone_size: .
j_call: TRBJ1-1
d_call: TRBD1
v_call: TRBV5-1
cdr3_aa: CASSMDRGETEAFF
cdr3_nt: TGCGCCAGCAGCATGGACAGGGGAGAAACTGAAGCTTTCTTT

clone_size: .
j_call: TRBJ1-1
d_call: TRBD1
v_call: TRBV11-3
cdr3_aa: CASGRTGDDTEAFF
cdr3_nt: TGTGCCAGCGGTAGGACAGGGGACGACACTGAAGCTTTCTTT

clone_size: .
j_call: TRBJ2-3
d_call: .
v_call: TRBV6-6
cdr3_aa: CASTVTDTQYF
cdr3_nt: TGTGCCAGCACCGTCACAGATACGCAGTATTTT

clone_size: .
j_call: TRBJ1-2
d_call: .
v_call: TRBV10-3
cdr3_aa: CAISGDDYGYTF
cdr3_nt: TGTGCCATCAGTGGGGATGACTATGGCTACACCTTC

clone_size: .
j_call: TRBJ1-3
d_call: .
v_call: TRBV13
cdr3_aa: CASSSQGLSGNTIYF
cdr3_nt: TGTGCCAGCAGCTCCCAGGGGCTCTCTGGAAACACCATATATTTT

clone_size: .
j_call: TRBJ1-1
d_call: .
v_call: TRBV4-3
cdr3_aa: CASSHGGGSTEAFF
cdr3_nt: TGCGCCAGCAGCCATGGGGGGGGCAGCACTGAAGCTTTCTTT

clone_size: .
j_call: TRBJ1-2
d_call: .
v_call: TRBV5-6
cdr3_aa: CASSDSQANYGYTF
cdr3_nt: TGTGCCAGCAGCGATAGCCAAGCTAACTATGGCTACACCTTC

clone_size: .
j_call: TRBJ2-7
d_call: TRBD1
v_call: TRBV5-8
cdr3_aa: CASILDRVNYEQYF
cdr3_nt: TGTGCCAGCATCCTAGACAGGGTAAACTACGAGCAGTACTTC

clone_size: .
j_call: TRBJ1-1
d_call: TRBD1
v_call: TRBV4-3
cdr3_aa: CASSRSGQVGTEAFF
cdr3_nt: TGCGCCAGCAGCCGTTCCGGACAGGTGGGCACTGAAGCTTTCTTT

clone_size: .
j_call: TRBJ2-1
d_call: .
v_call: TRBV6-5
cdr3_aa: CASSYSRTAEQFF
cdr3_nt: TGTGCCAGCAGTTACTCGAGAACAGCTGAGCAGTTCTTC

clone_size: .
j_call: TRBJ2-1
d_call: TRBD2
v_call: TRBV7-9
cdr3_aa: CASSIRSGASYNEQFF
cdr3_nt: TGTGCCAGCAGCATACGAAGCGGGGCCTCCTACAATGAGCAGTTCTTC

clone_size: .
j_call: TRBJ2-2
d_call: .
v_call: TRBV5-1
cdr3_aa: CASSPRQANTGELFF
cdr3_nt: TGCGCCAGCAGCCCGCGACAGGCAAACACCGGGGAGCTGTTTTTT

clone_size: .
j_call: TRBJ1-6
d_call: .
v_call: TRBV11-2
cdr3_aa: CASSLWGPLHF
cdr3_nt: TGTGCCAGCAGCCTATGGGGCCCCCTCCACTTT

clone_size: .
j_call: TRBJ1-2
d_call: TRBD1
v_call: TRBV7-2
cdr3_aa: CASRYTGTAAHGYTF
cdr3_nt: TGTGCCAGCAGGTATACCGGGACAGCGGCACATGGCTACACCTTC

clone_size: .
j_call: TRBJ1-3
d_call: .
v_call: TRBV19
cdr3_aa: CASSPSWAGGNTIYF
cdr3_nt: TGTGCCAGTAGTCCCTCCTGGGCTGGCGGAAACACCATATATTTT

clone_size: .
j_call: TRBJ2-3
d_call: .
v_call: TRBV5-1
cdr3_aa: CASSHEGFTDTQYF
cdr3_nt: TGCGCCAGCAGCCACGAAGGCTTCACAGATACGCAGTATTTT

clone_size: .
j_call: TRBJ2-7
d_call: TRBD1
v_call: TRBV29-1
cdr3_aa: CSVRQGTGPYEQYF
cdr3_nt: TGCAGCGTTCGCCAAGGGACAGGCCCCTACGAGCAGTACTTC

clone_size: .
j_call: TRBJ2-3
d_call: .
v_call: TRBV4-1
cdr3_aa: CASSQGSRGHGDTQYF
cdr3_nt: TGCGCCAGCAGCCAAGGTTCTCGGGGGCACGGAGATACGCAGTATTTT

clone_size: .
j_call: TRBJ1-6
d_call: .
v_call: TRBV28
cdr3_aa: CASSPLQDYNSPLHF
cdr3_nt: TGTGCCAGCAGTCCGCTACAGGATTATAATTCACCCCTCCACTTT

clone_size: .
j_call: TRBJ2-5
d_call: .
v_call: TRBV6-6
cdr3_aa: CASGTQQETQYF
cdr3_nt: TGTGCCAGTGGGACCCAACAAGAGACCCAGTACTTC

clone_size: .
j_call: TRBJ2-1
d_call: .
v_call: TRBV5-1
cdr3_aa: CASSLIGGVPSSYNEQFF
cdr3_nt: TGCGCCAGCAGCTTGATCGGTGGGGTGCCTAGCTCCTACAATGAGCAGTTCTTC

clone_size: once
j_call: TRBJ2-1
d_call: .
v_call: TRBV5-6
cdr3_aa: CASRISGRNEQFF
cdr3_nt: TGTGCCAGCAGAATCTCCGGGCGGAATGAGCAGTTCTTC